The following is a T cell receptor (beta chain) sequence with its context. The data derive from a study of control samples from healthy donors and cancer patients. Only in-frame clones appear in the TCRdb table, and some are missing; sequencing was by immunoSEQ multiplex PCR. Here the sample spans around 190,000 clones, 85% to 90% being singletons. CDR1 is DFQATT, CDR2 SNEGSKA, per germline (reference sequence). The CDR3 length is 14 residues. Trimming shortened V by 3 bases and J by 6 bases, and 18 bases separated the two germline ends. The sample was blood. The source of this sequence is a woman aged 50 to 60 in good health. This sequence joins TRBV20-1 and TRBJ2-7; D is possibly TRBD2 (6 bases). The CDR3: CSASRGTPDGEQYF. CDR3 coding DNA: TGCAGTGCTAGTCGGGGGACCCCCGACGGCGAGCAGTACTTC.